Below, one TCR beta chain is given with its context. Sample time point: pretreatment peripheral blood. The data originate from a study of PD-L1 blockade in urothelial cancer. About the study: Treatment start was followed by blood analysis at 3 weeks (second dose) and again at 6 weeks.

Assay used: immunoSEQ multiplex PCR; TCRdb lists only in-frame clones, some missing. The table has more than 75,000 clones, roughly 89% seen once. The ends were cut back, 2 bases at V and 2 bases at J, with 17 bases in the middle. Germline-derived CDR1 and CDR2 are MNHNS and SASEGT. This CDR3 comprises 17 residues. The specimen was PBMCs, collected around atezolizumab (anti-PD-L1) treatment. The source of this sequence is a man aged 60 to 75 with urothelial cancer. The V gene is TRBV6-1, the J gene TRBJ2-3, with TRBD2 as a possible D gene (6 bases). CDR3 nucleotides: TGTGCCAGCAGTGAATCGGCACGGGAGCAACCCACAGATACGCAGTATTTT. It yields the protein CASSESAREQPTDTQYF.